These 25 T cell receptor beta chains were sequenced from one sample in a study of T cell changes during pregnancy in multiple sclerosis (dated by TCRdb to the late 2010s). Library method: the immunoSEQ multiplex PCR assay. Here the immuneACCESS table is served through TCRdb, limited to in-frame sequences with V and J called. Missing clones are a known gap in these copies; in checked studies unresolved V genes cover under half, and the rest lacks a known reason. In all, the sample holds just over 35,000 clones, and roughly 90% of those were seen once. 0.7% to 0.95% of the sample rests with the top ten. The sequences come from CD4+ T cells from peripheral blood mononuclear cells, collected after pregnancy. All receptors derive from a female donor in good health, enrolled as a control in a pregnancy study.

This chain joins TRBV5-6 and TRBJ1-2; D possibly corresponds to TRBD1 (6 bases). This CDR3 region has 14 residues. With 4 bases removed from V and 8 bases from J, the gap between germline ends came to 18 bases. Germline V CDR1 and CDR2: SGHDT, YYEEEE. The CDR3 here is CASSPGGPSAGYTF. The CDR3 DNA is TGTGCCAGCAGCCCGGGGGGGCCATCGGCGGGCTACACCTTC.

The chain recombines TRBV5-1 with TRBJ2-7; D perhaps matches TRBD1 (5 bases). V was trimmed by 5 bases and J by 2 bases, leaving 11 bases between them. CDR1 and CDR2 (germline): SGHRS, YFSETQ. This CDR3 is 13 amino acids long. Here the CDR3 reads CASRRTGTYEQYF. DNA for the CDR3: TGCGCCAGCAGGCGTACAGGCACCTACGAGCAGTACTTC. Variable domain in full (rest from reference TRBV5-1 and TRBJ2-7): KAGVTQTPRYLIKTRGQQVTLSCSPISGHRSVSWYQQTPGQGLQFLFEYFSETQRNKGNFPGRFSGRQFSNSRSEMNVSTLELGDSALYLCASRRTGTYEQYFGPGTRLTVT.

This clone was found once. This chain joins TRBV19 and TRBJ1-2, with a possible D match to TRBD1 (5 bases). Germline CDR1 LNHDA, CDR2 SQIVND (reference sequence). The CDR3 has 19 amino acids. V was clipped by 1 base and J by 0 bases, with 21 bases between them. The CDR3: CASSIGWRGSESSNYGYTF. Written as DNA, the CDR3 is TGTGCCAGTAGTATAGGATGGCGGGGGTCGGAGAGTTCTAACTATGGCTACACCTTC.

The V and J genes are TRBV11-2 and TRBJ2-1, with a tentative D call TRBD1 (6 bases). CDR1 is SGHAT, CDR2 FQNNGV, per germline. The CDR3 totals 14 residues. V was clipped by 5 bases and J by 4 bases, with 12 bases between them. The CDR3 DNA reads as TGTGCCAGCAGCCTTACCGGGACATACAATGAGCAGTTCTTC. It codes for CASSLTGTYNEQFF.

The gene calls are TRBV7-9 and TRBJ1-2; 10 bases agree with TRBD1. The CDR3 has 15 amino acids. V gave up 1 base and J gave up 5 bases; unmatched junction bases: 4. Germline CDR1 and CDR2: SEHNR and FQNEAQ (reference sequence). The CDR3 nucleotides read TGTGCCAGCAGCTTAGAGACAGGGGGCTGGTATGGCTACACCTTC. Translated: CASSLETGGWYGYTF.

The genes are TRBV5-5 and TRBJ2-5; 12 bases align to TRBD1. The CDR3 runs 17 residues. CDR1 and CDR2 from the germline V gene are SGHKS and YYEKEE (reference sequence). The ends lost 4 bases at V and 5 bases at J; junction bases unmatched: 12. CDR3 amino acids: CASSPGQGAVFLETQYF. CDR3 nucleotides: TGTGCCAGCAGCCCGGGACAGGGGGCCGTGTTCCTTGAGACCCAGTACTTC. The whole variable domain, filled in from reference TRBV5-5 and TRBJ2-5, reads DAGVTQSPTHLIKTRGQQVTLRCSPISGHKSVSWYQQVLGQGPQFIFQYYEKEERGRGNFPDRFSARQFPNYSSELNVNALLLGDSALYLCASSPGQGAVFLETQYFGPGTRLLVL.

The chain uses TRBV7-3 and TRBJ2-7; possibly TRBD1 for D (6 bases). Trimming stripped 5 bases from V and 5 bases from J, with 16 bases between. Per germline, CDR1 SGHTA and CDR2 FQGTGA. This CDR3 region has 14 residues. CDR3 DNA: TGTGCCAGCAGCCTCCAGGGGACGGGGAACGAGCAGTACTTC. This encodes CASSLQGTGNEQYF.

The chain links TRBV7-3 to TRBJ1-1, with D hard to call. Trimming left V 2 bases short and J 1 base short, with 11 bases between. This CDR3 region has 15 residues. The germline V gene encodes CDR1 SGHTA and CDR2 FQGTGA. The CDR3 region has the DNA TGTGCCAGCAGCTTATCGGGCGCGGGGAACACTGAAGCTTTCTTT. Its translation: CASSLSGAGNTEAFF.

The chain links TRBV7-6 to TRBJ2-6; a possible D gene is TRBD1 (6 bases). CDR3 length equals 19 residues. Trimming pared 4 bases from V and 1 base from J, leaving 20 bases between. The V gene's germline CDR1 is SGHVS and CDR2 FNYEAQ. CDR3 sequence (DNA): TGTGCCAGCAGCTCCCCTGGAGGTCAGGGGAAGTCTGGGGCCAACGTCCTGACTTTC. It specifies CASSSPGGQGKSGANVLTF.

A single count supports this clone. The chain employs TRBV27 and TRBJ2-3; D may be TRBD1 (6 bases). This CDR3 is 14 amino acids long. Germline lookup yields CDR1 MNHEY and CDR2 SMNVEV (reference sequence). With 5 bases removed from V and 4 bases from J, the gap between germline ends came to 13 bases. CDR3 nucleotide sequence: TGTGCCAGCAGTGCGGAACAGGGTGCAGATACGCAGTATTTT. It encodes CASSAEQGADTQYF.

The V call is TRBV18, the J call TRBJ1-6; TRBD1 aligns across 8 bases. Trimming removed 3 bases from V and 5 bases from J; junction bases left unmatched: 3. Germline V lookup: CDR1 KGHSH, CDR2 LQKENI. The CDR3 contains 15 residues. The CDR3 protein is CASSPQGADNSPLHF. Here the CDR3 DNA reads TGTGCCAGCTCACCCCAGGGGGCGGATAATTCACCCCTCCACTTT.

The chain couples TRBV18 to TRBJ1-4, with D hard to call. The CDR3 extends over 15 amino acids. Germline V gene lookup returns CDR1 KGHSH and CDR2 LQKENI. V was trimmed by 2 bases and J by 0 bases, leaving 7 bases between them. DNA for the CDR3: TGTGCCAGCTCACCATACGGGACAACTAATGAAAAACTGTTTTTT. It encodes CASSPYGTTNEKLFF.

The V call is TRBV5-1, the J call TRBJ2-5; TRBD2 matches at 7 bases. V was pared by 6 bases and J by 4 bases, with 6 bases of the junction left unmatched. Looked up from germline, CDR1 is SGHRS and CDR2 is YFSETQ. The CDR3 has 13 amino acids. The CDR3 sequence: CASKDSGGETQYF. The CDR3 nucleotides are TGCGCCAGCAAGGATTCGGGGGGAGAGACCCAGTACTTC. The whole variable domain, remainder taken from reference TRBV5-1 and TRBJ2-5, is KAGVTQTPRYLIKTRGQQVTLSCSPISGHRSVSWYQQTPGQGLQFLFEYFSETQRNKGNFPGRFSGRQFSNSRSEMNVSTLELGDSALYLCASKDSGGETQYFGPGTRLLVL.

This chain uses TRBV20-1 with TRBJ2-1; D is unresolved. Germline CDR1 DFQATT, CDR2 SNEGSKA (reference sequence). V lost 2 bases to trimming and J lost 7 bases, with 6 bases between them. The CDR3 runs to 11 residues. For the CDR3, the DNA is TGCAGTGCTAGATCTAATAATGAGCAGTTCTTC. It is translated as CSARSNNEQFF.

The genes are TRBV5-8 and TRBJ1-2; D gene ambiguous. The CDR3 length is 13 residues. CDR1 SGHTS and CDR2 YDEGEE come from the germline V gene. V shed 1 base and J shed 3 bases, with 7 bases lying between them. The DNA of the CDR3 is TGTGCCAGCAGCTTGAGCCCGTACTATGGCTACACCTTC. Translation: CASSLSPYYGYTF.

The chain links TRBV28 to TRBJ1-1; no definite D call. Looked up from germline, CDR1 is MDHEN and CDR2 is SYDVKM. With 6 bases removed from V and 5 bases from J, the gap between germline ends came to 7 bases. The CDR3 length is 11 residues. The chain's CDR3 is CASRWQTEAFF. The CDR3 coding sequence is TGTGCCAGCAGGTGGCAGACTGAAGCTTTCTTT.

V is TRBV28 and J is TRBJ2-7; 8 bases align to TRBD2. The CDR3 has 15 residues. Germline CDR1 reads MDHEN; CDR2 reads SYDVKM. V lost 3 bases and J lost 3; bases outside the gene matches: 7. The CDR3 nucleotides read TGTGCCAGCAGTTTGCCGAGCGGGAGAAACTACGAGCAGTACTTC. Its translation is CASSLPSGRNYEQYF. Complete variable domain (other parts from reference TRBV28 and TRBJ2-7): DVKVTQSSRYLVKRTGEKVFLECVQDMDHENMFWYRQDPGLGLRLIYFSYDVKMKEKGDIPEGYSVSREKKERFSLILESASTNQTSMYLCASSLPSGRNYEQYFGPGTRLTVT.

The rearrangement links TRBV19 to TRBJ2-1, with a weak D call TRBD1 (5 bases). Deletions cut 6 bases from V and 0 bases from J, with 18 bases between. CDR1 and CDR2 from the germline V gene are LNHDA and SQIVND (reference sequence). CDR3 length equals 17 residues. The CDR3 is CASSTPRVQSSYNEQFF. DNA for the CDR3: TGTGCCAGTAGCACGCCCAGGGTCCAGAGCTCCTACAATGAGCAGTTCTTC.

The chain is built from TRBV5-1 and TRBJ2-1; no reliable D call. V gave up 0 bases and J gave up 8 bases, with 9 bases separating them. Germline lookup yields CDR1 SGHRS and CDR2 YFSETQ. CDR3 length: 13 amino acids. The CDR3 spells CASSLGQRHEQFF. In DNA form, the CDR3 reads TGCGCCAGCAGCTTGGGCCAGAGGCATGAGCAGTTCTTC.

The J gene is TRBJ1-2, the V gene TRBV5-1; maybe TRBD1 (6 bases). The CDR3 has 14 amino acids. Trimming left V 4 bases short and J 4 bases short, with 14 bases between. Germline V gives CDR1 SGHRS, CDR2 YFSETQ. The chain's CDR3 is CASSLQGDGYGYTF. CDR3 DNA: TGCGCCAGCAGCCTACAGGGAGACGGCTATGGCTACACCTTC. Full variable domain (missing parts from reference TRBV5-1 and TRBJ1-2): KAGVTQTPRYLIKTRGQQVTLSCSPISGHRSVSWYQQTPGQGLQFLFEYFSETQRNKGNFPGRFSGRQFSNSRSEMNVSTLELGDSALYLCASSLQGDGYGYTFGSGTRLTVV.

The V call is TRBV6-6, the J call TRBJ1-2, with D unclear. The germline gives CDR1 MNHNY, CDR2 SVGAGI (reference sequence). The V end was cut by 7 bases, the J end by 5 bases, with 23 bases between. The CDR3 runs 16 residues. Written as DNA, the CDR3 is TGTGCCAGCATACTAGGAGGGCCCCTTTTTTGGTATGGCTACACCTTC. It specifies CASILGGPLFWYGYTF.

The chain uses TRBV28 and TRBJ2-3, with 7 bases fitting TRBD2. V shed 5 bases, J shed 4 bases, and the junction held 6 bases outside the gene matches. This CDR3 has 14 amino acids. Germline lookup yields CDR1 MDHEN and CDR2 SYDVKM. CDR3 nucleotide sequence: TGTGCCAGCAGTGCGGGAGCGGTCGCAGATACGCAGTATTTT. This sequence encodes CASSAGAVADTQYF.

The rearrangement joins TRBV28 to TRBJ1-1; 9 bases align to TRBD1. From germline, CDR1 is MDHEN and CDR2 SYDVKM. The J segment lost 0 bases and the V segment lost 5 bases, leaving 4 bases of the junction unmatched. CDR3 length: 15 amino acids. CDR3 nucleotides: TGTGCCAGCAGTCGGACAGGGGATTTGAACACTGAAGCTTTCTTT. This translates into CASSRTGDLNTEAFF.

This rearrangement joins TRBV5-6 to TRBJ2-6; D is undetermined. V was pared by 4 bases and J by 0 bases, with 8 bases between. Germline lookup yields CDR1 SGHDT and CDR2 YYEEEE. CDR3 length: 15 residues. The CDR3 coding sequence is TGTGCCAGCAGCCGAGGTCGCTCTGGGGCCAACGTCCTGACTTTC. The encoded protein is CASSRGRSGANVLTF.

This clone was seen a few times. This chain joins TRBV12-5 and TRBJ2-2; TRBD1 is a possible D gene (5 bases). This CDR3 has 12 amino acids. Trimming pared 8 bases from V and 5 bases from J, leaving 9 bases between. Germline-derived CDR1 and CDR2 are LGHNT and FRNRAP. CDR3 DNA sequence: TGTGCTAGTAAGGGGTGGACCGGGGAGCTGTTTTTT. Translated, it gives CASKGWTGELFF.